The source of this T cell receptor beta chain is a study of a mutant IDH1 vaccine in newly diagnosed glioma. Study-wide context: Treated patients comprised around 62% males and approximately 38% females, mean age about 43 years. Before enrollment, the patients had been treated with radiotherapy alone, temozolomide alone, or both together. Most of them had received both.

Clones were sequenced by immunoSEQ multiplex PCR, and TCRdb holds only the in-frame ones, with some missing. The sample consists of roughly 70,000 clones, about four fifths of them appearing once. Study-level results: Detectable vaccine-induced immune responses arose in 93.3% of patients.

Germline V gene sequence: CDR1 LGHNA, CDR2 YNFKEQ. This CDR3 region has 16 residues. V dropped 0 bases and J dropped 6; count of bases not matched to a gene: 4. As for this clone: Its matching antigen is unknown.

Noted time point: week 11, during vaccination. A single vaccine dose contained 300 ug of mutant IDH1 20-mer peptide, and topical imiquimod was used with it. V usage is TRBV4-2 and J usage is TRBJ2-2, with 10 positions matching TRBD1. This specimen consisted of PBMCs, obtained from a glioma patient whose treatment included an IDH1 peptide vaccine. The TCR originated in a woman between 50 and 59 years old with glioma. The DNA for the CDR3 is TGTGCCAGCAGCCAAGATCGGGACAGGGGAGCCGGGGAGCTGTTTTTT. Encoded protein: CASSQDRDRGAGELFF.